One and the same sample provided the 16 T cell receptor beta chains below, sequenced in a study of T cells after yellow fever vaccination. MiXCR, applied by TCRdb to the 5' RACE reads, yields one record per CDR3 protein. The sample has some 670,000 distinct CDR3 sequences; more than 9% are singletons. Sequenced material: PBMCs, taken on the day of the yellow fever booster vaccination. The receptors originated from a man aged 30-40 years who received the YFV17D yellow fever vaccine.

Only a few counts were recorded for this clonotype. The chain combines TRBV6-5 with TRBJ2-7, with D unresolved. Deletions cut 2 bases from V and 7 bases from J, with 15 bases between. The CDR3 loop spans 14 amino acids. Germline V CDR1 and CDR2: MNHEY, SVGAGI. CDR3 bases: TGTGCCAGCAGTTACAGGGTCCCGGTAGTGGAGCAGTACTTC. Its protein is CASSYRVPVVEQYF.

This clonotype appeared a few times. The CDR3 DNA is TGCGCCAGCAGCTTGAATAGCGGGAGAAATGACGAGCAGTACTTC. Residues: CASSLNSGRNDEQYF. The chain carries TRBV5-1 and TRBJ2-7; 9 nucleotides align to TRBD2. The CDR3 is 15 residues long. Germline trimming cut 1 base from V and 5 bases from J; bases unmatched to any gene: 7. Germline values: CDR1 SGHRS, CDR2 YFSETQ.

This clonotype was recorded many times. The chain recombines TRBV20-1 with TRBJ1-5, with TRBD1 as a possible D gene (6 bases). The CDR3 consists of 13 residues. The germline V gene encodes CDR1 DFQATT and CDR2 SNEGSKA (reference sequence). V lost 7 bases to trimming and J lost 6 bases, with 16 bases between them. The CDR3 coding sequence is TGCAGTGGTGATACAGGGCTTGGTCAGCCCCAGCATTTT. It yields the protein CSGDTGLGQPQHF.

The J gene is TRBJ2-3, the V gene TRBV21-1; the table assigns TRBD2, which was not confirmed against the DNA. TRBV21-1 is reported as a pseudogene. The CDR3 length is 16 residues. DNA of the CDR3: TGTGCCAGCACCCGACTAGCGTATCTCAGCACAGATACGCAGTATTTT. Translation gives CASTRLAYLSTDTQYF.

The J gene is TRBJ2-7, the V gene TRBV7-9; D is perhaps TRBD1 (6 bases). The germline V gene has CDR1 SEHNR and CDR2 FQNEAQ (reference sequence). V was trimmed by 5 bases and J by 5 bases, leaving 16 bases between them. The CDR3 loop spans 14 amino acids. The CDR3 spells CASSPNRDYHEQYF. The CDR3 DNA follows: TGTGCCAGCAGCCCAAACAGGGATTACCACGAGCAGTACTTC.

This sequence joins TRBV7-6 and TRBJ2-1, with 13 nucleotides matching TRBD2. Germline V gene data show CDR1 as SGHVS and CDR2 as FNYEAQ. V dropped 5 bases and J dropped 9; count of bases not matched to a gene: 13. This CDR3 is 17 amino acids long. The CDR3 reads CASSRTPGLAGVPEQFF. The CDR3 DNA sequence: TGTGCCAGCAGCCGCACACCCGGACTAGCGGGAGTTCCTGAGCAGTTCTTC.

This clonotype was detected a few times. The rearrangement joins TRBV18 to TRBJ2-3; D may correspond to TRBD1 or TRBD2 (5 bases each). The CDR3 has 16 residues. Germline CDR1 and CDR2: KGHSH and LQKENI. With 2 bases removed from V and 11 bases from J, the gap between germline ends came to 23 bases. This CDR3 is CASSPTFQGDAAGQYF. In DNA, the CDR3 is TGTGCCAGCTCACCAACGTTTCAAGGGGACGCTGCGGGGCAGTATTTT. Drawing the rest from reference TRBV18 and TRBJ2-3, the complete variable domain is NAGVMQNPRHLVRRRGQEARLRCSPMKGHSHVYWYRQLPEEGLKFMVYLQKENIIDESGMPKERFSAEFPKEGPSILRIQQVVRGDSAAYFCASSPTFQGDAAGQYFGPGTRLTVL.

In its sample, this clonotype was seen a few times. The CDR3 DNA reads as TGTGCCAGCAGCTATGACTGGGACGAGCAGTACTTC. Translation: CASSYDWDEQYF. The rearrangement joins TRBV5-4 to TRBJ2-7; no reliable D call. The germline V and J ends were trimmed by 3 bases and 5 bases, with 9 bases remaining between them. CDR1 is SGHNT and CDR2 is YYREEE in the germline V gene (reference sequence). The CDR3 spans 12 residues.

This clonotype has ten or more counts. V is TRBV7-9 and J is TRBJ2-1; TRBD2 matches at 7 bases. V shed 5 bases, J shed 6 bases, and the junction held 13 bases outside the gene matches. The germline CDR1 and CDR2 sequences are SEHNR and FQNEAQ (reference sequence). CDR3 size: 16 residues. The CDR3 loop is CASSPSGPASGNEQFF. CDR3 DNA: TGTGCCAGCAGCCCCTCTGGCCCTGCTAGCGGCAATGAGCAGTTCTTC.

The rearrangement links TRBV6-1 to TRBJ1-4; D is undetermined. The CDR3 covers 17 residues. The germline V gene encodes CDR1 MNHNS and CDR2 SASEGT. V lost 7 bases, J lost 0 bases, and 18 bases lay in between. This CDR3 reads CASKKTPSYATNEKLFF. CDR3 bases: TGTGCCAGCAAAAAAACCCCCAGCTATGCAACTAATGAAAAACTGTTTTTT.

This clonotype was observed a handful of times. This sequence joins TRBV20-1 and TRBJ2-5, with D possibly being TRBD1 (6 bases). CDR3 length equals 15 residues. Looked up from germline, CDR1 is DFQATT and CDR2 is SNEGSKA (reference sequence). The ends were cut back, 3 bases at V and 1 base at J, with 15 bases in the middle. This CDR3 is CSARGARGGQETQYF. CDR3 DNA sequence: TGCAGTGCTAGGGGGGCCAGGGGCGGCCAAGAGACCCAGTACTTC.

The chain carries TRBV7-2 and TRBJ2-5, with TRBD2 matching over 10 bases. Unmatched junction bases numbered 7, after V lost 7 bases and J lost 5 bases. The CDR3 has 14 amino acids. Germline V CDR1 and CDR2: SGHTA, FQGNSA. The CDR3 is CASTTSGLWETQYF. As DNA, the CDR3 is TGTGCCAGCACGACTAGCGGGTTGTGGGAGACCCAGTACTTC.

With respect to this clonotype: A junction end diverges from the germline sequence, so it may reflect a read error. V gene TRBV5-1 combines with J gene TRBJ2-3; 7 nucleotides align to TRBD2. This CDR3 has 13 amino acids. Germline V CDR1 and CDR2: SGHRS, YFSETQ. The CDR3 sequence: CASGDGGRDTPYF. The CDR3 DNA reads TGCGCCAGCGGCGACGGGGGGAGAGATACGCCGTATTTT.

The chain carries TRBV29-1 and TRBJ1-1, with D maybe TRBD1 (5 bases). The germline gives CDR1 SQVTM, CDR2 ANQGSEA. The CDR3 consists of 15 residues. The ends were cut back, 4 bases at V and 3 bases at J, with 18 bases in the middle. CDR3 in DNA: TGCAGCGTTGTTGGCAGGGAAGATCTCCACACTGAAGCTTTCTTT. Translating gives CSVVGREDLHTEAFF.

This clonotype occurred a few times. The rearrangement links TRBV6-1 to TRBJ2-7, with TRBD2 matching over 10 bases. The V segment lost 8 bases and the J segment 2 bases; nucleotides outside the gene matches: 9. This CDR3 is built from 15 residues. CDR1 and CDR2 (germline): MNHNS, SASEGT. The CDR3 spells CASAVGLAGAYEQYF. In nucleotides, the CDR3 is TGTGCCAGCGCCGTAGGGCTAGCGGGAGCCTACGAGCAGTACTTC.

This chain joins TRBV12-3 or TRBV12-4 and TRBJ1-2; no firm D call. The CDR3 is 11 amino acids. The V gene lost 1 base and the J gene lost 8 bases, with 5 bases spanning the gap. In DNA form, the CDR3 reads TGTGCCAGCAGTTTAGATGGAGGCTACACCTTC. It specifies CASSLDGGYTF.